This T cell receptor beta chain emerged from a study of OX40 agonist ivuxolimab in advanced cancers. Background on the whole study: Ivuxolimab, which targeted the costimulatory receptor OX40 (CD134), was an agonistic, fully human IgG2 monoclonal antibody. Intravenous ivuxolimab was administered to patients every 2 weeks at six dose levels: 0.01, 0.1, 0.3, 1.5, 3 and 10 mg/kg. Of the roughly 52 patients in dose escalation, around 20 had hepatocellular carcinoma, some 15 had melanoma, 9 had renal cell carcinoma and 9 had head and neck cancer. In the dose-escalation cohort, roughly 82% of patients were male, and the mean age was 60 years with a range of 23 to 79. Patients were allowed to have had prior anti-PD-1, anti-PD-L1 or anti-CTLA-4 therapy, and roughly 40% of the dose-escalation patients had previously received checkpoint inhibitors. Partial responses occurred in three dose-escalation patients: two with cutaneous melanoma and one with hepatocellular carcinoma. Peripheral TCRbeta sequencing aimed to test whether ivuxolimab altered TCR sequence diversity and caused clonal T-cell expansion. The monotherapy dose-escalation portion (N of about 49 patients) of the phase I ivuxolimab trial is reported in the paper. The full study reports these points: The antigen specificity of the clonally expanded peripheral T cells was not determined. After ivuxolimab, expanded clones were on average more numerous among CD8+ T cells than among CD4+ T cells. In partial responders in the 0.1-3.0 mg/kg groups, normalized peripheral clonal expansion was found to be among the lowest, especially among CD8+ T cells. Low levels of normalized T-cell clonal expansion were also seen in some patients who did not respond. At doses of 0.1 to 3.0 mg/kg, clonal expansion of both CD4+ and CD8+ blood T cells was observed from baseline to week 6.

On this clone: This clone's antigen is unknown. No qualities accompany the bases; no much larger clone lies one base away.

V sheds 7 bases and J sheds 3 bases, leaving 18 bases between their ends. Counted from cysteine to phenylalanine, this CDR3 has 16 amino acids. Only CDR3 DNA is held: 48 bases, read in frame from base 1. According to the germline V gene (reference sequence), CDR1 reads LNHDA and CDR2 reads SQIVND. The trial excluded patients who had a history of autoimmune disease or were on systemic immunosuppression. Peripheral blood for TCR sequencing was drawn from every dose cohort at baseline, at cycle 4 day 1 and at cycle 7 day 1. The samples were taken from a phase I, first-in-human, multicenter, open-label dose-escalation trial of ivuxolimab. Adults with locally advanced or metastatic melanoma, renal cell, hepatocellular, or head and neck squamous cell carcinoma were enrolled in the trial. Before TCR sequencing, CD4+ T cells and CD8+ T cells from peripheral blood were sorted into separate populations. For sequencing of the TCRbeta CDR3 region, genomic DNA was extracted from the sorted cells. TCRbeta CDR3 regions were sequenced using the immunoSEQ Assay. The immuneACCESS repertoire file appears here via TCRdb, limited to in-frame rearrangements. These files lack a portion of the clones; in checked studies, under half of the deficit traces to unresolved V genes, and the cause of the others is not known. A total of roughly 60,000 clones appear in this sample, 70% to 90% of them only once. 3.9% of the sample belongs to the ten largest clones.

The material was CD4+ or CD8+ T cells sorted from blood, obtained in a trial of the OX40 agonist ivuxolimab. The sequence joins TRBV19 to TRBJ2-2, with the D call tentatively TRBD1 or TRBD2, each fitting 7 bases. The sequence came from an adult with an advanced solid tumor such as melanoma, head and neck, liver or kidney cancer. The CDR3 region reads CASIRGVGQYTGELFF. The nucleotide sequence reads as follows: TGTGCCAGTATCCGGGGGGTGGGACAGTACACCGGGGAGCTGTTTTTT. Where the CDR3 stops, the reference TRBV19 and TRBJ2-2 genes take over; the full variable domain is DGGITQSPKYLFRKEGQNVTLSCEQNLNHDAMYWYRQDPGQGLRLIYYSQIVNDFQKGDIAEGYSVSREKKESFPLTVTSAQKNPTAFYLCASIRGVGQYTGELFFGEGSRLTVL.